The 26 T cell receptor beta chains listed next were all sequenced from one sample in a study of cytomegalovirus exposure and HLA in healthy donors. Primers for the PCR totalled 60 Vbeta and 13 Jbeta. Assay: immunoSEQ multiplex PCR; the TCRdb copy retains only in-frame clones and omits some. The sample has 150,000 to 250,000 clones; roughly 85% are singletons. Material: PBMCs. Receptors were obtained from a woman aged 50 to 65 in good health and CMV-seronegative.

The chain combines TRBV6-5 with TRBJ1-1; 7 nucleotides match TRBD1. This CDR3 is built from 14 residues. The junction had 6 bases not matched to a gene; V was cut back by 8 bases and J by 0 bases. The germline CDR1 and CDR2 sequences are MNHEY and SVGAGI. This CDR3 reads CASGGGAVNTEAFF. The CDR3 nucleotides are TGTGCCAGCGGAGGGGGCGCGGTGAACACTGAAGCTTTCTTT.

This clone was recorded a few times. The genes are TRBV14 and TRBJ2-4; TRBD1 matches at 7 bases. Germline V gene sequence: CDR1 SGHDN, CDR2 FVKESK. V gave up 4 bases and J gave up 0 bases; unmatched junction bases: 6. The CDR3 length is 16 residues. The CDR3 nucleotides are TGTGCCAGCAGCCCTTGGACAGGACTAGCCAAAAACATTCAGTACTTC. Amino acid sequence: CASSPWTGLAKNIQYF. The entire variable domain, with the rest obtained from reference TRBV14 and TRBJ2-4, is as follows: EAGVTQFPSHSVIEKGQTVTLRCDPISGHDNLYWYRRVMGKEIKFLLHFVKESKQDESGMPNNRFLAERTGGTYSTLKVQPAELEDSGVYFCASSPWTGLAKNIQYFGAGTRLSVL.

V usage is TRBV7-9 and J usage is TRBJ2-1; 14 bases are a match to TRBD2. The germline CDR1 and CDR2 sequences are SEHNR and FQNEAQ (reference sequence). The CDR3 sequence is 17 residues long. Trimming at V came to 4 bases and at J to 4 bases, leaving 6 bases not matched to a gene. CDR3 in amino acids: CASSSGTSGRRYNEQFF. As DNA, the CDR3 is TGTGCCAGCAGCTCAGGGACTAGCGGGAGACGGTACAATGAGCAGTTCTTC.

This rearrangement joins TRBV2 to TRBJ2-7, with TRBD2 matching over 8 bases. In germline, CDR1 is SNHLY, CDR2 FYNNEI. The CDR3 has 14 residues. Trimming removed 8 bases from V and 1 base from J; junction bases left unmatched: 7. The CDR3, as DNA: TGTGCCAGCCTCAGAACTAGCGGATCCTACGAGCAGTACTTC. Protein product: CASLRTSGSYEQYF.

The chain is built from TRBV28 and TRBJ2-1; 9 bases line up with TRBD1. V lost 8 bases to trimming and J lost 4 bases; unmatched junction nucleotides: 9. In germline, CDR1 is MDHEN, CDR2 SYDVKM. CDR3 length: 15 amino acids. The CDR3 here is CASQTGTGLYNEQFF. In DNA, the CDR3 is TGTGCCAGCCAGACCGGGACAGGGCTTTACAATGAGCAGTTCTTC.

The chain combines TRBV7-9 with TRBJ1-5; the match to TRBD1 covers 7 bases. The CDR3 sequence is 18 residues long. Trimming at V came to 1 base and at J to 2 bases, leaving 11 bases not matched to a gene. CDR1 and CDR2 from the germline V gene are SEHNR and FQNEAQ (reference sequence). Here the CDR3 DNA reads TGTGCCAGCAGCTTAGGGATTTCAGGGGGAGTGGGCAATCAGCCCCAGCATTTT. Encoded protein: CASSLGISGGVGNQPQHF. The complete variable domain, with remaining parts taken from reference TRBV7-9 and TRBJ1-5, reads DTGVSQNPRHKITKRGQNVTFRCDPISEHNRLYWYRQTLGQGPEFLTYFQNEAQLEKSRLLSDRFSAERPKGSFSTLEIQRTEQGDSAMYLCASSLGISGGVGNQPQHFGDGTRLSIL.

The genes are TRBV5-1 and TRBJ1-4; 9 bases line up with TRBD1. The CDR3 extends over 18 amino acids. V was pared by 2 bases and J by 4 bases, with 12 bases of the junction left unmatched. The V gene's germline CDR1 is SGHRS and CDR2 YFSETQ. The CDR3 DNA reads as TGCGCCAGCAGCTTACTACAGGGGGCGCAACGAAGTAATGAAAAACTGTTTTTT. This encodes CASSLLQGAQRSNEKLFF.

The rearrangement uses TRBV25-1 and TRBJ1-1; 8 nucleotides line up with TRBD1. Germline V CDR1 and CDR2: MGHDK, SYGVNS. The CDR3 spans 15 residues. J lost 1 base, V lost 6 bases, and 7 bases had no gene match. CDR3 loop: CASRQGQGGNTEAFF. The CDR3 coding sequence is TGTGCCAGCAGACAAGGACAGGGTGGGAACACTGAAGCTTTCTTT.

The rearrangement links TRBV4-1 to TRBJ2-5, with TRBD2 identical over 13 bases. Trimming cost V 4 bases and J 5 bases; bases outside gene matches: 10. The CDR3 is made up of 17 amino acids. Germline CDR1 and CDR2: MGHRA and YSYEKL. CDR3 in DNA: TGCGCCAGCAGCCTGATCCCCGGACTAGCGGGAGTTGAGACCCAGTACTTC. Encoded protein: CASSLIPGLAGVETQYF.

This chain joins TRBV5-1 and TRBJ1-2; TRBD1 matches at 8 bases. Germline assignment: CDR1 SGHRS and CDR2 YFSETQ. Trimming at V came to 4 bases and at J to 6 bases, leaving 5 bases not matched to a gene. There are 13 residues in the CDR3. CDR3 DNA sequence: TGCGCCAGCAGCGTCAACAGGGGGGATGGCTACACCTTC. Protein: CASSVNRGDGYTF.

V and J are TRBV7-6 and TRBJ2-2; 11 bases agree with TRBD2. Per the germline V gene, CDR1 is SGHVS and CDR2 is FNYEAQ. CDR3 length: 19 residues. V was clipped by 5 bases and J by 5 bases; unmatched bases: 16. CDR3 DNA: TGTGCCAGCAGCCCCGCTAGCGGGAGGCCAGTAATGAGAACCGGGGAGCTGTTTTTT. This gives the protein CASSPASGRPVMRTGELFF. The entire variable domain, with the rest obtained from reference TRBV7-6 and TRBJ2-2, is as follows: GAGVSQSPRYKVTKRGQDVALRCDPISGHVSLYWYRQALGQGPEFLTYFNYEAQQDKSGLPNDRFSAERPEGSISTLTIQRTEQRDSAMYRCASSPASGRPVMRTGELFFGEGSRLTVL.

CDR3 in DNA: TGTGCCAGCAGCTTAGGGGGGGGATGGAGCACTGAAGCTTTCTTT. It codes for CASSLGGGWSTEAFF. The rearrangement joins TRBV7-3 to TRBJ1-1, with a tentative D call TRBD1 (5 bases). V lost 2 bases and J lost 4, with 14 bases in between. The germline gives CDR1 SGHTA, CDR2 FQGTGA. CDR3 length equals 15 residues.

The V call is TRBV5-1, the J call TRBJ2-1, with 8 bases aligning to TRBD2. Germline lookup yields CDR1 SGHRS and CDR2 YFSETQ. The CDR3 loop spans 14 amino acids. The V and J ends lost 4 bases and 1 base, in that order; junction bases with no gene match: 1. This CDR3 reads CASSREGSYNEQFF. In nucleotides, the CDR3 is TGCGCCAGCAGCCGGGAGGGGTCCTACAATGAGCAGTTCTTC.

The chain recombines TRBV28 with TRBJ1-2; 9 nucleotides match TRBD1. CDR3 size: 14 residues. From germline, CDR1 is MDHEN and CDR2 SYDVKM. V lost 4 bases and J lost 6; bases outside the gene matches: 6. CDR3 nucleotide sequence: TGTGCCAGCAGTTCACCGGGACAGGGAAATGGCTACACCTTC. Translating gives CASSSPGQGNGYTF.

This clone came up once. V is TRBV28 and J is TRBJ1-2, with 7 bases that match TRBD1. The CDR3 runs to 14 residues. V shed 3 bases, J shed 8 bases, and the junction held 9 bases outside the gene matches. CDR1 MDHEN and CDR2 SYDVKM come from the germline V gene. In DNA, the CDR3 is TGTGCCAGCAGTTTCAGACAGGGAGGTTTGGGCTACACCTTC. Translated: CASSFRQGGLGYTF.

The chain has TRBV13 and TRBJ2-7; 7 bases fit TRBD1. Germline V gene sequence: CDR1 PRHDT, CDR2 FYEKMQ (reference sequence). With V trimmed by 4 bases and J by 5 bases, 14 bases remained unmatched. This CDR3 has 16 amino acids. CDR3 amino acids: CASSSPRISTGDEQYF. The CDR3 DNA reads TGTGCCAGCAGCTCCCCGCGGATTTCTACAGGGGACGAGCAGTACTTC. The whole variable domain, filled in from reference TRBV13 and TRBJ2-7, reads AAGVIQSPRHLIKEKRETATLKCYPIPRHDTVYWYQQGPGQDPQFLISFYEKMQSDKGSIPDRFSAQQFSDYHSELNMSSLELGDSALYFCASSSPRISTGDEQYFGPGTRLTVT.

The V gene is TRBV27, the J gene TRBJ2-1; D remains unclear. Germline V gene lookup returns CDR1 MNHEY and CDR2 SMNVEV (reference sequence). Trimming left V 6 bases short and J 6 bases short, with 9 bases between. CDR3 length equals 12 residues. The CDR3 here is CASRLSVNEQFF. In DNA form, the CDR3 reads TGTGCCAGCAGACTGTCCGTCAATGAGCAGTTCTTC.

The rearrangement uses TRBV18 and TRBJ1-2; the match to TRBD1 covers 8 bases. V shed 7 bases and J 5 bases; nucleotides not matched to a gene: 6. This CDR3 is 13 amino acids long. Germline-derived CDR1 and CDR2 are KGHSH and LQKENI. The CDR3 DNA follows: TGTGCCAGCTTACCGACAGGGGAATATGGCTACACCTTC. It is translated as CASLPTGEYGYTF.

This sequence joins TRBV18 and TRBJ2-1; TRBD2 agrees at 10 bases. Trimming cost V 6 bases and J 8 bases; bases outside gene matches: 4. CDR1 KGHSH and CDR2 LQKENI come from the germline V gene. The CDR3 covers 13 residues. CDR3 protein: CASSPSGSDEQFF. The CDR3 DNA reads TGTGCCAGCTCCCCTAGCGGGAGCGATGAGCAGTTCTTC.

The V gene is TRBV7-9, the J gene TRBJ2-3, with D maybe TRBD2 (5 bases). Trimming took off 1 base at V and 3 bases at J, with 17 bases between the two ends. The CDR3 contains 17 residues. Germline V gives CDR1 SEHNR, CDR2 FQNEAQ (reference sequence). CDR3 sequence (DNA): TGTGCCAGCAGCTTAGTAGGAACGCGCGAGGGAACAGATACGCAGTATTTT. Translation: CASSLVGTREGTDTQYF.

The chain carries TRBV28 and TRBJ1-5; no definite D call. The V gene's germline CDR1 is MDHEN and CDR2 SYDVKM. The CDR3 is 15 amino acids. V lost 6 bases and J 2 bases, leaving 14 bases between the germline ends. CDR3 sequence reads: CASSPSGLGNQPQHF. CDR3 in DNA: TGTGCCAGCAGCCCCTCCGGTTTAGGCAATCAGCCCCAGCATTTT. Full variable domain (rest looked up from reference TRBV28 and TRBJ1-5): DVKVTQSSRYLVKRTGEKVFLECVQDMDHENMFWYRQDPGLGLRLIYFSYDVKMKEKGDIPEGYSVSREKKERFSLILESASTNQTSMYLCASSPSGLGNQPQHFGDGTRLSIL.

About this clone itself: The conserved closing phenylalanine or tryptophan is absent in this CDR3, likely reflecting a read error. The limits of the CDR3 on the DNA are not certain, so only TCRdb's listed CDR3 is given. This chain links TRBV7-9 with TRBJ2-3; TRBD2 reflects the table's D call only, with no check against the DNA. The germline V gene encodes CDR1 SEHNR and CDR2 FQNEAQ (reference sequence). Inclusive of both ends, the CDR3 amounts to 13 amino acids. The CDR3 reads CSSSLPADVEAAY.

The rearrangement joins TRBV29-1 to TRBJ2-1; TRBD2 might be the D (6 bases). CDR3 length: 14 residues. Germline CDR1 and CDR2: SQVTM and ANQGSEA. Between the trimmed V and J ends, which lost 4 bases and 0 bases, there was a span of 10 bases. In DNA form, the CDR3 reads TGCAGCGTTGGGGCGGGGAGCTCCTACAATGAGCAGTTCTTC. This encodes CSVGAGSSYNEQFF.

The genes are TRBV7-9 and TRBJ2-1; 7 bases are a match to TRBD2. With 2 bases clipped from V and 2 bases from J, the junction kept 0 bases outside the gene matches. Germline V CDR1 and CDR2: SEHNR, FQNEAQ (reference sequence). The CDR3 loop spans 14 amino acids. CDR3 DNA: TGTGCCAGCAGCTTACGGGGGGCCTACAATGAGCAGTTCTTC. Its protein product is CASSLRGAYNEQFF.

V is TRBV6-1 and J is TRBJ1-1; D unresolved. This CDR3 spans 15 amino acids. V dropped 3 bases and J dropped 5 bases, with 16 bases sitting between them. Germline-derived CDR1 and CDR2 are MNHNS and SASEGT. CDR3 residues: CASSEGRYGGTEAFF. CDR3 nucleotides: TGTGCCAGCAGTGAGGGCAGGTATGGAGGGACTGAAGCTTTCTTT.

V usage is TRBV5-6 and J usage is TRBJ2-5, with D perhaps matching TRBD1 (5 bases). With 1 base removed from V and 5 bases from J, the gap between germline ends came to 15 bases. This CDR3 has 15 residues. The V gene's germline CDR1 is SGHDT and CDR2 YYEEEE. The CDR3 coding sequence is TGTGCCAGCAGCTTGTACTCAGGGATGGGGGAGACCCAGTACTTC. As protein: CASSLYSGMGETQYF. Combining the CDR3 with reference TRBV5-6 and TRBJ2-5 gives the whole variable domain DAGVTQSPTHLIKTRGQQVTLRCSPKSGHDTVSWYQQALGQGPQFIFQYYEEEERQRGNFPDRFSGHQFPNYSSELNVNALLLGDSALYLCASSLYSGMGETQYFGPGTRLLVL.